A single sample is the source of the 26 T cell receptor beta chains below, sequenced in a study of OX40 agonist ivuxolimab in advanced cancers. Method: immunoSEQ multiplex PCR; TCRdb's copy keeps in-frame clones and lacks some. The sample consists of about 59,000 clones, around 82% of them appearing once. The input for sequencing was CD4+ or CD8+ T cells sorted from blood, taken in a trial of the OX40 agonist ivuxolimab. All receptors come from an adult with an advanced solid tumor such as melanoma, head and neck, liver or kidney cancer.

The rearrangement uses TRBV7-2 and TRBJ2-5, with a possible D match to TRBD2 (6 bases). Germline V lookup: CDR1 SGHTA, CDR2 FQGNSA. This CDR3 comprises 12 residues. Trimming stripped 4 bases from V and 4 bases from J, with 7 bases between. The DNA of the CDR3 is TGTGCCAGCAGCTCCGGGAGAGAGACCCAGTACTTC. The encoded protein is CASSSGRETQYF. The full variable domain, completed using reference TRBV7-2 and TRBJ2-5, is GAGVSQSPSNKVTEKGKDVELRCDPISGHTALYWYRQSLGQGLEFLIYFQGNSAPDKSGLPSDRFSAERTGGSVSTLTIQRTQQEDSAVYLCASSSGRETQYFGPGTRLLVL.

The J gene is TRBJ2-2, the V gene TRBV7-9; TRBD1 matches at 11 bases. V was clipped by 5 bases and J by 4 bases; unmatched bases: 6. Germline CDR1 SEHNR, CDR2 FQNEAQ (reference sequence). The CDR3 is made up of 16 amino acids. The CDR3 loop is CASSTGQGAVTGELFF. CDR3 bases: TGTGCCAGCAGCACCGGACAGGGGGCGGTCACCGGGGAGCTGTTTTTT.

This clone was observed once. This rearrangement joins TRBV11-2 to TRBJ2-5, with D tentatively TRBD2 (5 bases). Germline CDR1 and CDR2: SGHAT and FQNNGV. Trimming cost V 5 bases and J 3 bases, with 19 bases left between them. The CDR3 is made up of 16 amino acids. This CDR3 reads CASSQQRTWDKETQYF. The DNA of the CDR3 is TGTGCCAGCAGCCAACAGAGGACTTGGGATAAAGAGACCCAGTACTTC.

The gene calls are TRBV5-1 and TRBJ2-5; a weak D match, TRBD2 (5 bases). Trimming removed 0 bases from V and 5 bases from J, with 8 bases in between. CDR1 and CDR2 (germline): SGHRS, YFSETQ. This CDR3 comprises 13 residues. Here the CDR3 DNA reads TGCGCCAGCAGCTTGGTAACTAGGGAGACCCAGTACTTC. It codes for CASSLVTRETQYF.

This clone was observed a few times. The chain joins TRBV5-6 to TRBJ2-3; D is undetermined. Germline CDR1 is SGHDT and CDR2 is YYEEEE. V was clipped by 7 bases and J by 4 bases, with 10 bases between them. This CDR3 comprises 12 residues. The CDR3 region has the DNA TGTGCCAGCTCGGCGGTTGCAGATACGCAGTATTTT. Amino acid sequence: CASSAVADTQYF.

V usage is TRBV5-1 and J usage is TRBJ1-4; tentative D call: TRBD1 (6 bases). CDR1 is SGHRS and CDR2 is YFSETQ in the germline V gene. V shed 5 bases and J shed 6 bases, with 14 bases lying between them. The CDR3 runs to 14 residues. In DNA, the CDR3 is TGCGCCAGCAGTCGCCAGGGGATGGATGAAAAACTGTTTTTT. Protein product: CASSRQGMDEKLFF.

This clone has only a few counts. The chain carries TRBV7-9 and TRBJ1-2, with 9 bases that match TRBD1. The CDR3 is made up of 12 amino acids. The V segment lost 3 bases and the J segment 11 bases; nucleotides outside the gene matches: 4. Per the germline V gene, CDR1 is SEHNR and CDR2 is FQNEAQ (reference sequence). The CDR3 spells CASSFRTGVYTF. CDR3 DNA sequence: TGTGCCAGCAGCTTCCGGACAGGGGTTTACACCTTC.

This chain connects TRBV7-7 to TRBJ2-2; 11 bases are a match to TRBD2. CDR1 and CDR2 from the germline V gene are SSHAT and FNYEAQ (reference sequence). The CDR3 contains 16 residues. CDR3 DNA: TGTGCTAGCGGGGGGGCTCAGGGATCGAACACCGGGGAGCTGTTTTTT. Protein: CASGGAQGSNTGELFF.

V gene TRBV9 combines with J gene TRBJ1-2; maybe TRBD1 (5 bases). The germline V gene encodes CDR1 SGDLS and CDR2 YYNGEE. The V end was cut by 1 base, the J end by 6 bases, with 13 bases between. The CDR3 length is 14 residues. CDR3: CASSVSTGLDGYTF. The CDR3 bases are TGTGCCAGCAGCGTATCTACGGGACTAGATGGCTACACCTTC.

The CDR3 spells CASSYTRTAQSAQHF. The CDR3 DNA is TGTGCCAGCAGTTACACCCGGACAGCACAATCAGCCCAGCATTTT. The gene calls are TRBV6-7 and TRBJ1-5; TRBD1 might be the D (6 bases). TRBV6-7 is labeled an ORF, and its function is uncertain. The CDR3 has 15 amino acids. Trimming stripped 2 bases from V and 11 bases from J, with 19 bases between.

This chain joins TRBV29-1 and TRBJ1-3; D unclear. The CDR3 length is 14 residues. The germline gives CDR1 SQVTM, CDR2 ANQGSEA. The germline V and J ends were trimmed by 4 bases and 0 bases, with 10 bases remaining between them. CDR3 region: CSVVRRNSGNTIYF. The DNA of the CDR3 is TGCAGCGTTGTTCGGAGAAACTCTGGAAACACCATATATTTT.

The J gene is TRBJ1-2, the V gene TRBV10-3, with a weak D call TRBD1 (5 bases). The CDR3 extends over 15 amino acids. V lost 11 bases to trimming and J lost 0 bases, with 19 bases between them. CDR1 and CDR2 (germline): ENHRY, SYGVKD. The CDR3 DNA sequence: TGTGCCTCCCACATGTCGGACAAAGCTAACTATGGCTACACCTTC. Translation gives CASHMSDKANYGYTF.

This clone has just one count. CDR3 sequence reads: CASSRSSGSTDTQYF. As DNA, the CDR3 is TGTGCCAGCTCACGGTCGAGCGGGAGCACAGATACGCAGTATTTT. The chain is built from TRBV18 and TRBJ2-3; tentative D call: TRBD2 (6 bases). The CDR3 runs to 15 residues. CDR1 and CDR2 from the germline V gene are KGHSH and LQKENI. Trimming removed 4 bases at V and 0 bases at J, with 11 bases between.

The chain links TRBV7-2 to TRBJ2-2, with D possibly matching TRBD2 (6 bases). Germline values: CDR1 SGHTA, CDR2 FQGNSA. The CDR3 is made up of 16 amino acids. V gave up 8 bases and J gave up 6 bases, with 22 bases separating them. Here the CDR3 reads CASSRSGASRAGELFF. In DNA form, the CDR3 reads TGTGCCAGCTCCCGTTCGGGAGCCTCGAGGGCCGGGGAGCTGTTTTTT.

This chain links TRBV6-5 with TRBJ1-5; maybe TRBD1 (5 bases). V was cut by 4 bases and J by 1 base, with 14 bases left in between. CDR3 length: 16 residues. Per the germline V gene, CDR1 is MNHEY and CDR2 is SVGAGI. The CDR3 DNA reads as TGTGCCAGCAGTTTCCTCGGGAGGGGAAGCAATCAGCCCCAGCATTTT. Translation gives CASSFLGRGSNQPQHF.

The chain has TRBV6-6 and TRBJ1-1; D not certain. CDR3 length: 12 amino acids. Per the germline V gene, CDR1 is MNHNY and CDR2 is SVGAGI (reference sequence). Trimming removed 0 bases at V and 8 bases at J, with 7 bases between. The CDR3 loop is CASSYSIVEAFF. CDR3 DNA: TGTGCCAGCAGTTACTCGATCGTCGAAGCTTTCTTT.

The chain employs TRBV28 and TRBJ1-1; TRBD1 might be the D (6 bases). V lost 5 bases, J lost 8 bases, and 12 bases lay in between. This CDR3 is built from 12 residues. Germline assignment: CDR1 MDHEN and CDR2 SYDVKM. This CDR3 reads CASSPGADEAFF. The CDR3 DNA follows: TGTGCCAGCAGTCCAGGGGCCGACGAAGCTTTCTTT.

This sequence joins TRBV6-5 and TRBJ1-5; TRBD1 might be the D (6 bases). The CDR3 sequence is 14 residues long. Germline CDR1 and CDR2: MNHEY and SVGAGI. V lost 6 bases, J lost 3 bases, and 12 bases lay in between. The CDR3 coding sequence is TGTGCCAGCAGCCTGGGGGGGCCCAATCAGCCCCAGCATTTT. Its protein product is CASSLGGPNQPQHF.

The chain carries TRBV5-4 and TRBJ2-3; 11 bases match TRBD2. Per germline, CDR1 SGHNT and CDR2 YYREEE (reference sequence). The CDR3 extends over 14 amino acids. Losses at the gene ends were 4 bases for V and 6 bases for J; bases not matched to a gene: 4. This chain's CDR3 is CASSTSGGGDTQYF. The CDR3 nucleotides are TGTGCCAGCAGCACTAGCGGGGGTGGGGATACGCAGTATTTT.

The chain links TRBV10-3 to TRBJ1-2, with D possibly matching TRBD1 (5 bases). The V gene lost 7 bases and the J gene lost 5 bases, with 11 bases spanning the gap. CDR1 and CDR2 from the germline V gene are ENHRY and SYGVKD. The CDR3 is made up of 12 amino acids. In DNA form, the CDR3 reads TGTGCCATCAAACCAACAGGTTATGGCTACACCTTC. This encodes CAIKPTGYGYTF.

J is TRBJ2-6 and V is TRBV30; D ambiguous. Deletions cut 2 bases from V and 13 bases from J, with 15 bases between. This CDR3 is 13 amino acids long. In germline, CDR1 is GTSNPN, CDR2 SVGIG (reference sequence). The CDR3 sequence is CAWSSALWEVLTF. CDR3 nucleotides: TGTGCCTGGAGTAGTGCACTTTGGGAAGTCCTGACTTTC.

This rearrangement joins TRBV11-2 to TRBJ2-7; 7 bases line up with TRBD2. With 3 bases clipped from V and 1 base from J, the junction kept 15 bases outside the gene matches. CDR1 and CDR2 from the germline V gene are SGHAT and FQNNGV. This CDR3 has 18 amino acids. In nucleotides, the CDR3 is TGTGCCAGCAGCTTCGCCGTCATAGTTAGCGGGCCGTCCTACGAGCAGTACTTC. The encoded protein is CASSFAVIVSGPSYEQYF.

J is TRBJ2-7 and V is TRBV29-1; no reliable D call. Between the trimmed V and J ends, which lost 3 bases and 5 bases, there was a span of 14 bases. CDR3 length equals 13 residues. CDR1 and CDR2 (germline): SQVTM, ANQGSEA. For the CDR3, the DNA is TGCAGCGTTGAGGTGGCAAGGGCGAACGAGCAGTACTTC. Amino acid sequence: CSVEVARANEQYF.

This clone appeared once. This chain connects TRBV27 to TRBJ2-4; 8 bases are shared with TRBD1. The CDR3 sequence is 15 residues long. The germline CDR1 and CDR2 sequences are MNHEY and SMNVEV (reference sequence). V was pared by 5 bases and J by 8 bases, with 11 bases of the junction left unmatched. CDR3 in DNA: TGTGCCAGCAGTCCCTCGACAGGGGACACGCACATTCAGTACTTC. As protein: CASSPSTGDTHIQYF.

The rearrangement links TRBV28 to TRBJ1-1; D is perhaps TRBD1 (5 bases). V gave up 3 bases and J gave up 3 bases, with 14 bases separating them. The CDR3 extends over 15 amino acids. Germline CDR1 MDHEN, CDR2 SYDVKM. The CDR3 coding sequence is TGTGCCAGCAGTTTTCTGGGACCCAGGGACACTGAAGCTTTCTTT. Its protein is CASSFLGPRDTEAFF.

V usage is TRBV5-1 and J usage is TRBJ2-1; D not certain. Germline CDR1 reads SGHRS; CDR2 reads YFSETQ. Trimming removed 4 bases from V and 0 bases from J, with 14 bases in between. The CDR3 sequence is 16 residues long. The CDR3 reads CASSPTRTSSYNEQFF. The CDR3 DNA reads TGCGCCAGCAGCCCCACCCGGACGAGCTCCTACAATGAGCAGTTCTTC.